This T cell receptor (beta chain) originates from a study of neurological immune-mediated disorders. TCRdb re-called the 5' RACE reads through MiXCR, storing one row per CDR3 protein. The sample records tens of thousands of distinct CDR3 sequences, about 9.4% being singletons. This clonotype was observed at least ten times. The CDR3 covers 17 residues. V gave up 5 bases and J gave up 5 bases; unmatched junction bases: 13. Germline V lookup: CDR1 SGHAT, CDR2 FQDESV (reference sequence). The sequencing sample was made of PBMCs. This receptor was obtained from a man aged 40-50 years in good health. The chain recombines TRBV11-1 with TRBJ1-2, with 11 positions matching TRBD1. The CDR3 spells CASSPRTAGTGGYGYTF. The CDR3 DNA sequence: TGTGCCAGCAGCCCTCGGACAGCCGGGACAGGGGGATATGGCTACACCTTC.